Following are 2 T cell receptor beta chains from one sample sequenced in a study of shared clonotypes between healthy human individuals. Method: immunoSEQ multiplex PCR; TCRdb's copy keeps in-frame clones and lacks some. The data contain under 2.5 million clones, around 93% of them singletons. The source material was naive CD4+ T cells from PBMCs. The subset here: CD45RA+ positively selected. Every receptor here comes from a man aged 18 to 29 in good health. Some clones in this sample may be carry-over from other donors' samples.

The genes are TRBV9 and TRBJ1-2; D ambiguous. The V gene's germline CDR1 is SGDLS and CDR2 YYNGEE. V lost 0 bases and J lost 4, with 13 bases in between. The CDR3 is made up of 15 amino acids. CDR3 DNA sequence: TGTGCCAGCAGCGTAGTATTAACGGCGAGCTATGGCTACACCTTC. It translates to CASSVVLTASYGYTF.

This chain connects TRBV21-1 to TRBJ2-7. TRBV21-1 is annotated as a pseudogene. The CDR3 spans 13 residues. The CDR3 loop reads CASSGKGGYEQYF. The CDR3 DNA is TGTGCCAGCAGCGGGAAGGGGGGCTACGAGCAGTACTTC.